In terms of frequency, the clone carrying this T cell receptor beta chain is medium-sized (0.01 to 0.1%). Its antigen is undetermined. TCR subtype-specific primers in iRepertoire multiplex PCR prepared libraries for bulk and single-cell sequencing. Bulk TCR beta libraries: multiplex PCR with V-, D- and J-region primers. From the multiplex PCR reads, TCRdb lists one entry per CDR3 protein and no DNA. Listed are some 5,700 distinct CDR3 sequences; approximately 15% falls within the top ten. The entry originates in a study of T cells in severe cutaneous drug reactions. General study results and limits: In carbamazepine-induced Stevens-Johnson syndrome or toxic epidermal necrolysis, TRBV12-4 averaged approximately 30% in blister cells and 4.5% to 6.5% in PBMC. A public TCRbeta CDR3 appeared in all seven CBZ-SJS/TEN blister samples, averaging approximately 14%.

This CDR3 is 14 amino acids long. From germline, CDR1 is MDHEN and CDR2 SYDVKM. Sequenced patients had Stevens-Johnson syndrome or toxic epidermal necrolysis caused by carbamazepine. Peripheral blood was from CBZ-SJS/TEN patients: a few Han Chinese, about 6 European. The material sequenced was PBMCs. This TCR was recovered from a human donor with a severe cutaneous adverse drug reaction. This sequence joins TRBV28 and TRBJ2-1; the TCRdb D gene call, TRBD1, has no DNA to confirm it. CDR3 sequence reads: CASTLGGSDNEQFF.